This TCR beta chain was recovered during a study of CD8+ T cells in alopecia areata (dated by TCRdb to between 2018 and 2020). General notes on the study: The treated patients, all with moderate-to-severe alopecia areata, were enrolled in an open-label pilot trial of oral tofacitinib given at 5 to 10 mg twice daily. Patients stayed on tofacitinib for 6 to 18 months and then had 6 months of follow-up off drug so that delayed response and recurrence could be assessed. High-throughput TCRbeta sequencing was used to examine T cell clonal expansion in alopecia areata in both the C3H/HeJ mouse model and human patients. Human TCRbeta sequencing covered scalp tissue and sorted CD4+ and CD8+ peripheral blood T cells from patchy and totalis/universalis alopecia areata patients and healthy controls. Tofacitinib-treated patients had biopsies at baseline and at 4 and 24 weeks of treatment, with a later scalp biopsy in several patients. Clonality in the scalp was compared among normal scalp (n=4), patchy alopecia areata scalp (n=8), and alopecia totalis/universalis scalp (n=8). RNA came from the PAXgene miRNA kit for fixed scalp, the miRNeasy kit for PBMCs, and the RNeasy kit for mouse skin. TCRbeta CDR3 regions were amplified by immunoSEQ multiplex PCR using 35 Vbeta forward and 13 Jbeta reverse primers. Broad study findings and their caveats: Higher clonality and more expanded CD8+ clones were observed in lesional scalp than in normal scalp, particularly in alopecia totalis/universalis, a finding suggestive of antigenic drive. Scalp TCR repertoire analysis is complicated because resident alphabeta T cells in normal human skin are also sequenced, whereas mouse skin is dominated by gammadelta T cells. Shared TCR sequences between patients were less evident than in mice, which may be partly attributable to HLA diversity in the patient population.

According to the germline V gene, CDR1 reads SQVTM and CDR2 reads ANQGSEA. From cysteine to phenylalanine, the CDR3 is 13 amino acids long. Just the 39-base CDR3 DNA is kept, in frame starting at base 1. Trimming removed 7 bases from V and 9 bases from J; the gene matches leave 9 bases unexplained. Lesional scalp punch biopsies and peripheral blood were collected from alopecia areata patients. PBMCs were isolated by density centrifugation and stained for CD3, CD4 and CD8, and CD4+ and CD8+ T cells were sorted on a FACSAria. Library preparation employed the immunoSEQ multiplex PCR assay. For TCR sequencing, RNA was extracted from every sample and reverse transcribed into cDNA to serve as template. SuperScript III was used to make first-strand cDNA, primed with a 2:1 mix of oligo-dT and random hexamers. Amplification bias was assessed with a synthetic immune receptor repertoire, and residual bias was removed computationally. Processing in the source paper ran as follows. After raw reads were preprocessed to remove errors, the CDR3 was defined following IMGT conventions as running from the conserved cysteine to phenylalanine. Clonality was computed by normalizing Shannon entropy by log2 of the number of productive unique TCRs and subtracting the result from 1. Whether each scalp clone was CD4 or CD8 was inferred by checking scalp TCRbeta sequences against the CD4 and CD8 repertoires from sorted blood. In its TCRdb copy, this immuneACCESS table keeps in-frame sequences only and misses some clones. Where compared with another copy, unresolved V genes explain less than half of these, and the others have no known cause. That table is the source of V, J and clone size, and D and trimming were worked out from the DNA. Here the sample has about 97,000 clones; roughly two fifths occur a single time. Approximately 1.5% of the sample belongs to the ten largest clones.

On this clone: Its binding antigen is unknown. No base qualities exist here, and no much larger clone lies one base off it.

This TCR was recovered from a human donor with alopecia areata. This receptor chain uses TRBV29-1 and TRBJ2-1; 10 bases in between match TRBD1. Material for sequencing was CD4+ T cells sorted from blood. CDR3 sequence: CSAGQGGIGEQFF. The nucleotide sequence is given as TGCAGCGCCGGACAGGGGGGGATCGGTGAGCAGTTCTTC.